This record looks at one T cell receptor beta chain sequence and its context. The CDR3 sequence is 13 residues long. The germline CDR1 and CDR2 sequences are WSHSY and SAAADI. Trimming shortened V by 4 bases and J by 4 bases, and 10 bases separated the two germline ends. These data come from a study of blood T cell repertoires in COVID-19. Turning to the study itself: Material from acute and convalescent COVID-19 was sourced from the United States, Italy and Spain. The analysed material was cDNA or gDNA that came from T cells, B-cell-depleted T cells, or PBMCs.

Repertoires were generated with immunoSEQ multiplex PCR, while TCRdb's copy carries only in-frame clones and drops some. Of about 35,000 clones in the sample, around 91% were seen once. The chain couples TRBV10-2 to TRBJ1-2, with D perhaps matching TRBD1 (5 bases). Sequencing input: peripheral blood. This receptor was taken from a man aged 80 or over with acute or convalescent COVID-19. CDR3 protein: CASSVGQIYGYTF. The CDR3 DNA reads TGCGCCAGCAGTGTGGGGCAGATCTATGGCTACACCTTC.